Presented here are 30 T cell receptor beta chains from one specimen sequenced in a study of blood T cells in healthy people across ages. Next came a second PCR, run for about 6 to 11 cycles, which used a sample-barcoded 5' primer along with a J-beta primer mix. TCRdb used MiXCR to reprocess the 5' RACE reads, holding one entry per CDR3 protein. The table shows some 640,000 distinct CDR3 sequences, with around 31% occurring only once. What was sequenced was blood. The receptors derive from a woman older than 75 in good health.

This clonotype was recorded a few times. The chain employs TRBV20-1 and TRBJ2-7; 11 positions match TRBD1. The CDR3 covers 15 residues. Per the germline V gene, CDR1 is DFQATT and CDR2 is SNEGSKA (reference sequence). The ends lost 1 base at V and 1 base at J; junction bases unmatched: 3. As DNA, the CDR3 is TGCAGTGCTAGAGTCGGGACAGGGGGTTCCTACGAGCAGTACTTC. It codes for CSARVGTGGSYEQYF.

This rearrangement joins TRBV2 to TRBJ1-2, with unresolved D. This CDR3 contains 13 residues. Per the germline V gene, CDR1 is SNHLY and CDR2 is FYNNEI. With 1 base removed from V and 8 bases from J, the gap between germline ends came to 11 bases. CDR3 in amino acids: CASSEGGTGGYTF. CDR3 sequence (DNA): TGTGCCAGCAGTGAAGGTGGAACGGGGGGCTACACCTTC. Variable domain in full (rest from reference TRBV2 and TRBJ1-2): EPEVTQTPSHQVTQMGQEVILRCVPISNHLYFYWYRQILGQKVEFLVSFYNNEISEKSEIFDDQFSVERPDGSNFTLKIRSTKLEDSAMYFCASSEGGTGGYTFGSGTRLTVV.

This clonotype has a count of ten or more. This sequence joins TRBV7-8 and TRBJ2-1; 9 bases are a match to TRBD1. The CDR3 extends over 13 amino acids. CDR1 is SGHVS, CDR2 FQNEAQ, per germline. Germline trimming cut 5 bases from V and 5 bases from J; bases unmatched to any gene: 1. The CDR3 coding sequence is TGTGCCAGCAGCCGGGACAGGGACAATGAGCAGTTCTTC. Translated, it gives CASSRDRDNEQFF.

This clonotype was detected ten times or more. A clone one base away is much larger, so this may be a read error. The rearrangement links TRBV7-8 to TRBJ2-5; tentatively, D is TRBD2 (6 bases). Germline V CDR1 and CDR2: SGHVS, FQNEAQ. This CDR3 is 13 amino acids long. V shed 5 bases and J shed 11 bases, with 18 bases lying between them. CDR3 in DNA: TGTGCCAGCAGCCCAGGGACTTACAATGAGCAGTACTTC. Amino acids: CASSPGTYNEQYF.

This clonotype was seen more than once but under ten times. This chain connects TRBV25-1 to TRBJ1-1; D is undetermined. Germline-derived CDR1 and CDR2 are MGHDK and SYGVNS. Between the trimmed V and J ends, which lost 4 bases and 8 bases, there was a span of 8 bases. The CDR3 covers 11 residues. CDR3 loop: CASSALTEAFF. The CDR3 nucleotides read TGTGCCAGCAGTGCCCTTACGGAAGCTTTCTTT.

This clonotype has a handful of counts. The genes are TRBV28 and TRBJ1-4, with D hard to call. The CDR3 covers 13 residues. With 6 bases removed from V and 4 bases from J, the gap between germline ends came to 9 bases. Germline lookup yields CDR1 MDHEN and CDR2 SYDVKM. The DNA of the CDR3 is TGTGCCAGCAGAACCCGGGTTAATGAAAAACTGTTTTTT. Translating gives CASRTRVNEKLFF.

The rearrangement links TRBV7-3 to TRBJ1-6, with D uncertain. CDR3 size: 13 residues. Per germline, CDR1 SGHTA and CDR2 FQGTGA. Trimming stripped 1 base from V and 14 bases from J, with 12 bases between. The CDR3 spells CASSLMALDTLHF. The CDR3, as DNA: TGTGCCAGCAGCTTAATGGCACTTGACACCCTCCACTTT.

The chain employs TRBV7-2 and TRBJ2-1, with D perhaps matching TRBD1 or TRBD2 (5 bases each). CDR3 size: 15 residues. V lost 5 bases and J 6 bases, leaving 17 bases between the germline ends. The germline CDR1 and CDR2 sequences are SGHTA and FQGNSA. Written as DNA, the CDR3 is TGTGCCAGCAGCACGACCAGGGACCCGGGCAATGAGCAGTTCTTC. It is translated as CASSTTRDPGNEQFF.

This clonotype appeared many times. This chain connects TRBV20-1 to TRBJ1-4; 7 bases line up with TRBD1. The CDR3 runs to 13 residues. Germline-derived CDR1 and CDR2 are DFQATT and SNEGSKA (reference sequence). V lost 4 bases to trimming and J lost 8 bases; unmatched junction nucleotides: 7. CDR3 nucleotide sequence: TGCAGTGCTATAAGACAGGGTGACGAAAAACTGTTTTTT. Translating it yields CSAIRQGDEKLFF.

This clonotype was recorded many times. The chain links TRBV24-1 to TRBJ2-7; D gene unclear. This CDR3 is built from 11 residues. Germline CDR1 reads KGHDR; CDR2 reads SFDVKD. V lost 2 bases and J 2 bases, leaving 0 bases between the germline ends. The CDR3 loop is CATSDSYEQYF. The CDR3 region has the DNA TGTGCCACCAGTGATTCCTACGAGCAGTACTTC.

This clonotype was seen more than once but under ten times. CDR3 sequence: CASSATGFANTEAFF. CDR3 nucleotides: TGTGCCAGCAGTGCGACAGGTTTTGCAAACACTGAAGCTTTCTTT. The rearrangement joins TRBV2 to TRBJ1-1, with D possibly being TRBD1 (6 bases). Germline V lookup: CDR1 SNHLY, CDR2 FYNNEI. The CDR3 contains 15 residues. The germline V and J ends were trimmed by 4 bases and 2 bases, with 14 bases remaining between them.

This clonotype was counted between two and nine times. The chain recombines TRBV5-5 with TRBJ1-1; D not resolved. V dropped 5 bases and J dropped 1 base, with 12 bases sitting between them. CDR1 is SGHKS and CDR2 is YYEKEE in the germline V gene (reference sequence). The CDR3 has 14 residues. CDR3 bases: TGTGCCAGCAGTCATGGCTGGGGGAACACTGAAGCTTTCTTT. This codes for CASSHGWGNTEAFF. Filled out from reference TRBV5-5 and TRBJ1-1, the complete variable domain reads DAGVTQSPTHLIKTRGQQVTLRCSPISGHKSVSWYQQVLGQGPQFIFQYYEKEERGRGNFPDRFSARQFPNYSSELNVNALLLGDSALYLCASSHGWGNTEAFFGQGTRLTVV.

This chain uses TRBV28 with TRBJ2-5; 10 nucleotides match TRBD1. J lost 9 bases, V lost 3 bases, and 10 bases had no gene match. CDR3 length: 15 residues. Germline V lookup: CDR1 MDHEN, CDR2 SYDVKM. For the CDR3, the DNA is TGTGCCAGCAGTTTGCTGGCCGCGGGACAGGGGTCCCAGTACTTC. Translated: CASSLLAAGQGSQYF.

This chain connects TRBV5-1 to TRBJ1-6, with no clear D. V shed 4 bases and J shed 10 bases, with 21 bases lying between them. The CDR3 sequence is 16 residues long. Germline V lookup: CDR1 SGHRS, CDR2 YFSETQ. In DNA form, the CDR3 reads TGCGCCAGCAGCGTGGAGTCCGACTGGTTATGGTCACCCCTCCACTTT. Protein product: CASSVESDWLWSPLHF.

V gene TRBV20-1 combines with J gene TRBJ2-3; D could derive from TRBD1 or TRBD2 (5 bases each). Germline CDR1 is DFQATT and CDR2 is SNEGSKA (reference sequence). V dropped 0 bases and J dropped 1 base, with 17 bases sitting between them. CDR3 length equals 17 residues. The CDR3 region has the DNA TGCAGTGCTAGAGATTCGAGGGACCCCTCGCGCACAGATACGCAGTATTTT. Translation gives CSARDSRDPSRTDTQYF.

This clonotype has more than one count but fewer than ten. For the CDR3, the DNA is TGTGCCAGCAGTTCACTCGGAGAGGACAATGAGCAGTTCTTC. It translates to CASSSLGEDNEQFF. V and J are TRBV27 and TRBJ2-1, with D unresolved. The CDR3 is 14 amino acids. Germline V gene sequence: CDR1 MNHEY, CDR2 SMNVEV (reference sequence). Trimming pared 4 bases from V and 5 bases from J, leaving 12 bases between.

This clonotype was observed a handful of times. A much larger clone is a single base away; this may be a read error. CDR3 coding DNA: TGCGCCAGCAGCCAAGGTGGGGGGGCTGGAAACACCATATATTTT. Translated, it gives CASSQGGGAGNTIYF. V usage is TRBV4-3 and J usage is TRBJ1-3; a weak D match, TRBD1 (5 bases). Germline CDR1 is LGHNA and CDR2 is YSLEER. The CDR3 covers 15 residues. V shed 1 base and J shed 2 bases, with 9 bases lying between them.

As to this clonotype: A read error may account for a junction end that differs from germline. The rearrangement joins TRBV20-1 to TRBJ1-5; 8 bases are a match to TRBD1. The germline V gene has CDR1 DFQATT and CDR2 SNEGSKA (reference sequence). This CDR3 is built from 18 residues. The CDR3 protein is CRANLQAGGYYSNQPQHF. The CDR3 DNA reads as TGCCGTGCCAACTTACAGGCAGGGGGCTACTATAGCAATCAGCCCCAGCATTTT.

This clonotype was observed a handful of times. The chain links TRBV6-6 to TRBJ1-6, with unresolved D. This CDR3 has 15 residues. The V gene lost 2 bases and the J gene lost 8 bases, with 13 bases spanning the gap. Germline V CDR1 and CDR2: MNHNY, SVGAGI (reference sequence). The CDR3 nucleotides read TGTGCCAGCAGTTACCCTCTCCCCGGGGATTCACCCCTCCACTTT. As protein: CASSYPLPGDSPLHF.

At least ten counts were recorded for this clonotype. The chain carries TRBV15 and TRBJ2-1; TRBD1 matches at 7 bases. The V gene's germline CDR1 is LNHNV and CDR2 YYDKDF (reference sequence). The V gene end was trimmed by 3 bases and the J gene end by 10 bases; junction bases not matched to a gene: 12. The CDR3 extends over 15 amino acids. The CDR3 DNA reads as TGTGCCACCAGCAGCCTAGGGGGCGCGGATAAGGAGCAGTTCTTC. Translation gives CATSSLGGADKEQFF. Together with reference TRBV15 and TRBJ2-1, the CDR3 gives the full variable domain: DAMVIQNPRYQVTQFGKPVTLSCSQTLNHNVMYWYQQKSSQAPKLLFHYYDKDFNNEADTPDNFQSRRPNTSFCFLDIRSPGLGDTAMYLCATSSLGGADKEQFFGPGTRLTVL.

On this clonotype: A much larger clone lies a single base off, so this may be a read error. The chain links TRBV7-2 to TRBJ2-1, with 10 bases aligning to TRBD2. V lost 5 bases, J lost 2 bases, and 18 bases stayed unmatched. Germline loops: CDR1 SGHTA, CDR2 FQGNSA. This CDR3 spans 20 amino acids. The CDR3 spells CASSKRSSGGSLLPYNEQFF. The CDR3 bases are TGTGCCAGCAGCAAAAGATCTAGCGGGGGCTCTCTGCTCCCCTACAATGAGCAGTTCTTC.

This clonotype showed up just a few times. The chain uses TRBV7-9 and TRBJ1-2; 7 bases are a match to TRBD1. Germline-derived CDR1 and CDR2 are SEHNR and FQNEAQ (reference sequence). The CDR3 length is 14 residues. V was clipped by 1 base and J by 8 bases; unmatched bases: 7. Here the CDR3 reads CASSLEKGARGYTF. The CDR3 DNA sequence: TGTGCCAGCAGCTTAGAAAAGGGGGCGCGCGGCTACACCTTC.

V is TRBV30 and J is TRBJ2-5; D ambiguous. Trimming shortened V by 4 bases and J by 7 bases, and 19 bases separated the two germline ends. In germline, CDR1 is GTSNPN, CDR2 SVGIG (reference sequence). The CDR3 runs 14 residues. The chain's CDR3 is CAWTPGRAAGTQYF. The CDR3 region has the DNA TGTGCCTGGACACCTGGACGCGCCGCCGGGACCCAGTACTTC. The full variable domain, in which reference TRBV30 and TRBJ2-5 provide the parts outside the CDR3, is SQTIHQWPATLVQPVGSPLSLECTVEGTSNPNLYWYRQAAGRGLQLLFYSVGIGQISSEVPQNLSASRPQDRQFILSSKKLLLSDSGFYLCAWTPGRAAGTQYFGPGTRLLVL.

Here the CDR3 DNA reads TGTGCCTGGAGAGCTGGGGAGTGCGGCTACACCTTC. Its translation is CAWRAGECGYTF. This chain connects TRBV30 to TRBJ1-2; D remains ambiguous. The length of the CDR3 is 12 residues. Per germline, CDR1 GTSNPN and CDR2 SVGIG (reference sequence). V lost 3 bases and J 8 bases, leaving 13 bases between the germline ends.

The DNA for the CDR3 is TGCAGCGTCGGACAGTCCTCCTACAATGAGCAGTACTTC. Translation gives CSVGQSSYNEQYF. J is TRBJ2-7 and V is TRBV29-1, with TRBD1 as a possible D gene (6 bases). The V end lost 6 bases, the J end lost 7 bases, and 19 bases lay between the germline ends. The CDR3 totals 13 residues. Germline CDR1 and CDR2: SQVTM and ANQGSEA.

The table lists this clonotype with many counts. Here the CDR3 DNA reads TGCAGTGCTAGAGATCATGGGACTAGGGGGCAAGAGACCCAGTACTTC. It translates to CSARDHGTRGQETQYF. The chain employs TRBV20-1 and TRBJ2-5; TRBD2 matches at 8 bases. The CDR3 sequence is 16 residues long. Germline CDR1 is DFQATT and CDR2 is SNEGSKA (reference sequence). V gave up 0 bases and J gave up 2 bases; unmatched junction bases: 8.

This clonotype was counted a few times. The chain links TRBV7-2 to TRBJ2-1, with D unclear. Germline CDR1 SGHTA, CDR2 FQGNSA. V was pared by 0 bases and J by 8 bases, with 8 bases between. The CDR3 has 13 residues. CDR3 coding DNA: TGTGCCAGCAGCTTAGCGGATTACGATGAGCAGTTCTTC. Translating gives CASSLADYDEQFF.

V is TRBV20-1 and J is TRBJ2-2, with D perhaps matching TRBD1 (5 bases). Germline-derived CDR1 and CDR2 are DFQATT and SNEGSKA (reference sequence). This CDR3 is built from 16 residues. The V gene lost 6 bases and the J gene lost 6 bases, with 23 bases spanning the gap. CDR3 amino acids: CSAPGHGLGSPGELFF. In nucleotides, the CDR3 is TGCAGTGCCCCAGGACACGGTCTGGGGTCTCCCGGGGAGCTGTTTTTT.

In its sample, this clonotype was seen a few times. This could be a read error, since a much larger clone is one nucleotide away. The chain's CDR3 is CSARVSGGYYGQYF. As DNA, the CDR3 is TGCAGTGCTAGAGTGTCCGGGGGTTACTACGGGCAGTACTTC. This chain links TRBV20-1 with TRBJ2-7; maybe TRBD2 (6 bases). The CDR3 contains 14 residues. The germline V gene has CDR1 DFQATT and CDR2 SNEGSKA (reference sequence).

This clonotype has a count of ten or more. V and J are TRBV18 and TRBJ2-3; D assignment may be TRBD1 or TRBD2 (6 bases each). In germline, CDR1 is KGHSH, CDR2 LQKENI. This CDR3 is 18 amino acids long. V was trimmed by 3 bases and J by 2 bases, leaving 21 bases between them. CDR3 bases: TGTGCCAGCTCACCTTTCCCCAAAGGGGGGCTTGACACAGATACGCAGTATTTT. Translated: CASSPFPKGGLDTDTQYF.